The 29 T cell receptor beta chains below all came from one sample that was sequenced in a study of OX40 agonist ivuxolimab in advanced cancers. Library preparation used the immunoSEQ multiplex PCR assay. TCRdb mirrors the immuneACCESS table, restricted to in-frame sequences. Some clones are absent from its copies; in checked studies, under half trace to an unresolved V gene, and the reason for the others is unknown. This sample comprises tens of thousands of clones, approximately 81% of them detected only once. Around 5% of the sample goes to the ten largest clones. The sample in question was CD4+ or CD8+ T cells sorted from blood, obtained in a trial of the OX40 agonist ivuxolimab. Receptor source: an adult with an advanced solid tumor such as melanoma, head and neck, liver or kidney cancer.

This clone showed up just a few times. The V and J genes are TRBV29-1 and TRBJ2-4; a weak D match, TRBD2 (6 bases). Looked up from germline, CDR1 is SQVTM and CDR2 is ANQGSEA. Trimming removed 2 bases from V and 5 bases from J, with 10 bases in between. The CDR3 is 13 amino acids. The CDR3 DNA follows: TGCAGCGTTGAATCCGGGACTCAAAACATTCAGTACTTC. Amino acids: CSVESGTQNIQYF.

J is TRBJ1-1 and V is TRBV11-3; tentative D call: TRBD1 (6 bases). Germline CDR1 reads SGHNT; CDR2 reads YENEEA. The V end was cut by 4 bases, the J end by 5 bases, with 14 bases between. The CDR3 is made up of 14 amino acids. CDR3 coding DNA: TGTGCCAGCAGCTCAGGGGTAGGTAGGACTGAAGCTTTCTTT. This codes for CASSSGVGRTEAFF.

The chain recombines TRBV19 with TRBJ1-1; D uncertain. Germline values: CDR1 LNHDA, CDR2 SQIVND (reference sequence). The CDR3 is made up of 14 amino acids. The V and J ends lost 7 bases and 4 bases respectively, with 16 bases between them. This chain's CDR3 is CASNPRTGSTEAFF. The CDR3 nucleotides read TGTGCCAGTAATCCCAGAACGGGTAGCACTGAAGCTTTCTTT.

The rearrangement joins TRBV18 to TRBJ2-1; D perhaps matches TRBD1 (5 bases). Trimming pared 0 bases from V and 1 base from J, leaving 13 bases between. The germline V gene has CDR1 KGHSH and CDR2 LQKENI. CDR3 length equals 17 residues. CDR3 nucleotide sequence: TGTGCCAGCTCACCACCGCTGGACATGGTTTCCTACAATGAGCAGTTCTTC. This sequence encodes CASSPPLDMVSYNEQFF.

This rearrangement joins TRBV7-3 to TRBJ2-1; D remains ambiguous. The CDR3 loop spans 14 amino acids. Germline V gene data show CDR1 as SGHTA and CDR2 as FQGTGA. Trimming took 0 bases from V and 4 from J, leaving 7 bases between them. The CDR3 DNA sequence: TGTGCCAGCAGCTTAACCGGCTTATACAATGAGCAGTTCTTC. As protein: CASSLTGLYNEQFF.

A single count supports this clone. The chain has TRBV5-4 and TRBJ2-2, with D tentatively TRBD2 (7 bases). The CDR3 is made up of 16 amino acids. V was pared by 0 bases and J by 2 bases, with 11 bases between. The V gene's germline CDR1 is SGHNT and CDR2 YYREEE (reference sequence). The CDR3 DNA follows: TGTGCCAGCAGCTTGGACGGGGGGCGAAACACCGGGGAGCTGTTTTTT. Translation gives CASSLDGGRNTGELFF.

The gene calls are TRBV19 and TRBJ1-1; tentatively, D is TRBD1 (5 bases). V dropped 3 bases and J dropped 3 bases, with 14 bases sitting between them. The CDR3 is 15 residues long. Per the germline V gene, CDR1 is LNHDA and CDR2 is SQIVND (reference sequence). The CDR3 sequence is CASSMGMGGDTEAFF. CDR3 DNA: TGTGCCAGTAGTATGGGGATGGGAGGGGACACTGAAGCTTTCTTT. The entire variable domain, with the rest obtained from reference TRBV19 and TRBJ1-1, is as follows: DGGITQSPKYLFRKEGQNVTLSCEQNLNHDAMYWYRQDPGQGLRLIYYSQIVNDFQKGDIAEGYSVSREKKESFPLTVTSAQKNPTAFYLCASSMGMGGDTEAFFGQGTRLTVV.

The gene calls are TRBV6-5 and TRBJ2-7; 7 bases are shared with TRBD1. CDR3 length: 14 residues. The junction had 7 bases not matched to a gene; V was cut back by 6 bases and J by 2 bases. The germline V gene encodes CDR1 MNHEY and CDR2 SVGAGI. Written as DNA, the CDR3 is TGTGCCAGCAGCCCGGGACAGATTGCCTACGAGCAGTACTTC. The encoded protein is CASSPGQIAYEQYF.

This clone was detected only a few times. The V and J genes are TRBV9 and TRBJ1-4; D is unresolved. Germline V lookup: CDR1 SGDLS, CDR2 YYNGEE. V gave up 3 bases and J gave up 0 bases, with 24 bases separating them. The CDR3 contains 20 residues. The CDR3 loop reads CASSARGRFGEGATNEKLFF. CDR3 DNA: TGTGCCAGCAGCGCCCGTGGGCGGTTTGGGGAGGGAGCAACTAATGAAAAACTGTTTTTT.

The rearrangement joins TRBV13 to TRBJ2-6; TRBD1 might be the D (6 bases). Germline assignment: CDR1 PRHDT and CDR2 FYEKMQ (reference sequence). V gave up 1 base and J gave up 2 bases, with 12 bases separating them. The CDR3 is 17 amino acids. CDR3 amino acids: CASSLETGEAGANVLTF. CDR3 nucleotide sequence: TGTGCCAGCAGCTTAGAGACAGGAGAGGCTGGGGCCAACGTCCTGACTTTC.

This clone is medium-sized (0.01 to 0.1%). The CDR3 loop is CASSPEDSGRETQYF. CDR3 bases: TGCGCCAGCAGCCCCGAGGATAGCGGGCGGGAGACCCAGTACTTC. The chain uses TRBV4-1 and TRBJ2-5, with 7 nucleotides matching TRBD2. Germline-derived CDR1 and CDR2 are MGHRA and YSYEKL. The trim removed 4 bases at V and 5 bases at J, leaving 10 bases unmatched. CDR3 length: 15 amino acids.

The V gene is TRBV5-4, the J gene TRBJ1-1, with D unclear. Germline V gene sequence: CDR1 SGHNT, CDR2 YYREEE (reference sequence). The CDR3 is made up of 14 amino acids. Trimming took off 0 bases at V and 0 bases at J, with 6 bases between the two ends. The chain's CDR3 is CASSLDGLNTEAFF. DNA of the CDR3: TGTGCCAGCAGCTTGGACGGGCTGAACACTGAAGCTTTCTTT.

This clone showed up just a few times. The chain carries TRBV29-1 and TRBJ2-3; D may correspond to TRBD1 or TRBD2 (5 bases each). This CDR3 spans 13 amino acids. The germline V gene has CDR1 SQVTM and CDR2 ANQGSEA. The V gene lost 6 bases and the J gene lost 4 bases, with 14 bases spanning the gap. CDR3 loop: CSVGLSGADTQYF. DNA for the CDR3: TGCAGCGTGGGGCTATCCGGGGCAGATACGCAGTATTTT.

The chain has TRBV29-1 and TRBJ2-2, with 9 bases identical to TRBD2. Germline V gene data show CDR1 as SQVTM and CDR2 as ANQGSEA. The ends lost 7 bases at V and 7 bases at J; junction bases unmatched: 7. There are 13 residues in the CDR3. The CDR3 sequence is CSALGLAIGELFF. The CDR3 DNA reads TGCAGCGCCCTCGGACTAGCGATCGGGGAGCTGTTTTTT.

The chain recombines TRBV7-2 with TRBJ1-1, with D uncertain. Per germline, CDR1 SGHTA and CDR2 FQGNSA. V was shortened by 3 bases and J by 4 bases, with 15 bases between the two germline ends. The CDR3 runs 15 residues. The CDR3 DNA reads TGTGCCAGCAGCTTTACCTGGGAGTATGGCACTGAAGCTTTCTTT. Its protein product is CASSFTWEYGTEAFF.

This chain links TRBV4-2 with TRBJ1-1, with no clear D. V was pared by 2 bases and J by 1 base, with 8 bases between. In germline, CDR1 is LGHNA, CDR2 YNFKEQ. The CDR3 is made up of 14 amino acids. CDR3 region: CASSQQTENTEAFF. The CDR3 DNA sequence: TGTGCCAGCAGCCAACAAACAGAGAACACTGAAGCTTTCTTT.

In this sample, this clone turned up once. The V and J genes are TRBV29-1 and TRBJ1-4; D is unclear. V was cut by 3 bases and J by 7 bases, with 15 bases left in between. Germline lookup yields CDR1 SQVTM and CDR2 ANQGSEA. This CDR3 region has 14 residues. The CDR3 spells CSVEGRQRGEKLFF. The CDR3 DNA reads TGCAGCGTTGAGGGCAGACAAAGAGGTGAAAAACTGTTTTTT. Full variable domain (rest looked up from reference TRBV29-1 and TRBJ1-4): SAVISQKPSRDICQRGTSLTIQCQVDSQVTMMFWYRQQPGQSLTLIATANQGSEATYESGFVIDKFPISRPNLTFSTLTVSNMSPEDSSIYLCSVEGRQRGEKLFFGSGTQLSVL.

The J gene is TRBJ1-2, the V gene TRBV6-5; 10 positions agree with TRBD1. J was trimmed by 2 bases and V by 2 bases; bases with no gene match: 2. Germline CDR1 and CDR2: MNHEY and SVGAGI. This CDR3 is built from 15 residues. CDR3 in DNA: TGTGCCAGCAGTTACCGACAGGGGGCGAACTATGGCTACACCTTC. This translates into CASSYRQGANYGYTF.

The rearrangement uses TRBV5-4 and TRBJ1-6; D not certain. Trimming left V 3 bases short and J 10 bases short, with 11 bases between. The germline V gene has CDR1 SGHNT and CDR2 YYREEE (reference sequence). The CDR3 runs 13 residues. The DNA of the CDR3 is TGTGCCAGCAGCTCGGGAAATCGGTCACCCCTCCACTTT. Amino acids: CASSSGNRSPLHF.

A few counts support this clone. CDR3 sequence (DNA): TGTGCCAGCTCACTCAATGAACTAGCGGGAGATTACAATGAGCAGTTCTTC. Protein sequence: CASSLNELAGDYNEQFF. The rearrangement joins TRBV18 to TRBJ2-1, with TRBD2 matching over 11 bases. The CDR3 is 17 amino acids. The germline V gene encodes CDR1 KGHSH and CDR2 LQKENI. J gave up 4 bases and V 4 bases, and 9 bases lay outside the gene matches.

CDR3 nucleotides: TGTGCCAGTAGCTGGGACAGTCGTGGGGAGACCCAGTACTTC. This codes for CASSWDSRGETQYF. The rearrangement uses TRBV19 and TRBJ2-5; TRBD1 agrees at 7 bases. CDR1 is LNHDA and CDR2 is SQIVND in the germline V gene (reference sequence). V was clipped by 6 bases and J by 5 bases; unmatched bases: 9. This CDR3 has 14 amino acids.

The J gene is TRBJ1-1, the V gene TRBV5-5; unclear D gene. CDR3 size: 12 residues. The V gene's germline CDR1 is SGHKS and CDR2 YYEKEE (reference sequence). Trimming cost V 3 bases and J 0 bases, with 3 bases left between them. In nucleotides, the CDR3 is TGTGCCAGCAGCTCCATGAACACTGAAGCTTTCTTT. Its translation: CASSSMNTEAFF.

The J gene is TRBJ2-5, the V gene TRBV4-3, with 10 bases aligning to TRBD2. The germline CDR1 and CDR2 sequences are LGHNA and YSLEER. The V gene end was trimmed by 4 bases and the J gene end by 2 bases; junction bases not matched to a gene: 7. This CDR3 is 16 amino acids long. The CDR3 reads CASSRGRTSGQETQYF. The CDR3, as DNA: TGCGCCAGCAGCCGGGGTCGGACTAGCGGACAAGAGACCCAGTACTTC.

A few counts support this clone. The J gene is TRBJ2-4, the V gene TRBV9; either TRBD1 or TRBD2 may supply D (6 bases each). Trimming pared 3 bases from V and 9 bases from J, leaving 10 bases between. CDR1 is SGDLS and CDR2 is YYNGEE in the germline V gene. The length of the CDR3 is 12 residues. The CDR3 loop is CASSAGGPIQYF. Here the CDR3 DNA reads TGTGCCAGCAGCGCTGGGGGGCCCATTCAGTACTTC.

The CDR3 protein is CASRLLARLRETQYF. CDR3 DNA: TGTGCCAGCAGACTACTAGCGCGGCTCCGCGAGACCCAGTACTTC. The V call is TRBV6-5, the J call TRBJ2-5, with 7 bases aligning to TRBD2. Germline V gene lookup returns CDR1 MNHEY and CDR2 SVGAGI. V dropped 6 bases and J dropped 5; count of bases not matched to a gene: 12. The CDR3 length is 15 residues.

The chain links TRBV7-2 to TRBJ2-2; 8 bases agree with TRBD1. The germline CDR1 and CDR2 sequences are SGHTA and FQGNSA. V shed 2 bases, J shed 7 bases, and the junction held 6 bases outside the gene matches. The CDR3 is made up of 15 amino acids. CDR3 DNA sequence: TGTGCCAGCAGCTTATGGCAGGGGGCAATCGGGGAGCTGTTTTTT. Its protein product is CASSLWQGAIGELFF.

The sample holds a few counts of this clone. The rearrangement links TRBV18 to TRBJ2-1, with 8 bases matching TRBD1. CDR3 length equals 15 residues. The germline V gene encodes CDR1 KGHSH and CDR2 LQKENI. The junction had 6 bases not matched to a gene; V was cut back by 3 bases and J by 5 bases. In DNA, the CDR3 is TGTGCCAGCTCACCCTTTCAGGGGGCCGACAATGAGCAGTTCTTC. Translated, it gives CASSPFQGADNEQFF.

The chain joins TRBV29-1 to TRBJ1-1; the D is unclear. The CDR3 spans 13 residues. V lost 5 bases to trimming and J lost 4 bases, with 14 bases between them. Germline V gene data show CDR1 as SQVTM and CDR2 as ANQGSEA. The CDR3 DNA follows: TGCAGCGTTTGCTACCCGGGGTCCACTGAAGCTTTCTTT. Its protein product is CSVCYPGSTEAFF.

The J gene is TRBJ1-1, the V gene TRBV6-5, with D hard to call. The V end was cut by 0 bases, the J end by 4 bases, with 15 bases between. The CDR3 contains 16 residues. Germline V CDR1 and CDR2: MNHEY, SVGAGI. In nucleotides, the CDR3 is TGTGCCAGCAGTTACTCGATGAATCCGCGGGTCACTGAAGCTTTCTTT. This codes for CASSYSMNPRVTEAFF.